A selection of T cell receptor beta chains follows, all from one sample in a study of blood T cell repertoires in COVID-19. TCRdb's table, derived via immunoSEQ multiplex PCR, lists solely in-frame clones and lacks some. Among under 200,000 clones, 80% to 85% were seen once, and the ten largest hold approximately 2.4%. The specimen sequenced was peripheral blood. These receptors came from a human donor with acute or convalescent COVID-19. The donor label of this sample is uncertain. Both conserved end residues are part of each CDR3. The D gene is left open where the match is weak. Rows give clone size only sometimes, using once, few, many, or a class for an expanded clone.

clone size	D gene	V gene	J gene	CDR3 DNA	CDR3 protein
NA	TRBD1	TRBV6-1	TRBJ2-3	TGTGCCAGCACTGAGAATCCGGGACAGGGGTCAGATACGCAGTATTTT	CASTENPGQGSDTQYF
NA	NA	TRBV5-1	TRBJ1-6	TGCGCCAGCAGCTTGCAGACAGATTTCAATTCACCCCTCCACTTT	CASSLQTDFNSPLHF
NA	NA	TRBV28	TRBJ2-3	TGTGCCAGCAGTTTAGGACTGGCCCCTTTAGGTACAGATACGCAGTATTTT	CASSLGLAPLGTDTQYF
once	TRBD2	TRBV7-3	TRBJ2-1	TGTGCCAGCAGCCCCCGTCTAGCGGTTGGCTACAATGAGCAGTTCTTC	CASSPRLAVGYNEQFF
NA	NA	TRBV18	TRBJ1-5	TGTGCCAGCTCAGAGATTGCGGGGGAGCAGCCCCAGCATTTT	CASSEIAGEQPQHF
NA	NA	TRBV12-3/TRBV12-4	TRBJ1-1	TGTGCCAGCAGTAAAACAGGGTACACTGAAGCTTTCTTT	CASSKTGYTEAFF
NA	TRBD2	TRBV30	TRBJ2-4	TGTGCCTGGGGACTAGCGGGGGGGCCAAGGGCCAAAAACATTCAGTACTTC	CAWGLAGGPRAKNIQYF
NA	TRBD2	TRBV19	TRBJ2-5	TGTGCCAGTAGCGAGCAGGGGCTAGCGGGTATGGGAGAGACCCAGTACTTC	CASSEQGLAGMGETQYF
few	TRBD1	TRBV7-9	TRBJ1-5	TGTGCCAGCAGCCCAGGGACAGGGCAATGGCCCCAGCATTTT	CASSPGTGQWPQHF
NA	NA	TRBV5-1	TRBJ1-4	TGCGCCAGCAGCTTGGTTCCCGGGGAAAAACTGTTTTTT	CASSLVPGEKLFF
NA	NA	TRBV5-5	TRBJ1-5	TGTGCCAGCAGCATGACATCAGGTCAGCCCCAGCATTTT	CASSMTSGQPQHF
NA	NA	TRBV30	TRBJ1-5	TGTGCCTGGAGTCCCAGAGGAGGTCAGCCCCAGCATTTT	CAWSPRGGQPQHF
NA	NA	TRBV14	TRBJ1-6	TGTGCCAGCAGCGGAGGGAATTACTCACCCCTCCACTTT	CASSGGNYSPLHF
NA	NA	TRBV7-2	TRBJ2-3	TGTGCCAGCAGCTTACAGTCTAGGATCACAGATACGCAGTATTTT	CASSLQSRITDTQYF
NA	NA	TRBV6-6	TRBJ2-3	TGTGCCAGCAGTTACGCGGCGTTGGGAGATACGCAGTATTTT	CASSYAALGDTQYF
NA	NA	TRBV15	TRBJ2-7	TGTGCCACCAGCAGAGACTCGCAGGGCTACTACGAGCAGTACTTC	CATSRDSQGYYEQYF
NA	NA	TRBV28	TRBJ1-6	TGTGCCAGCAGTTTCCTCCGGGGGACTTATAATTCACCCCTCCACTTT	CASSFLRGTYNSPLHF
NA	TRBD2	TRBV18	TRBJ2-7	TGTGCCAGCTCACCCCCCTCTAGCGGGGGAAACGAGCAGTACTTC	CASSPPSSGGNEQYF
few	TRBD1	TRBV7-9	TRBJ2-7	TGTGCCAGCAGGGGACAGACCTACGAGCAGTACTTC	CASRGQTYEQYF
NA	NA	TRBV7-9	TRBJ2-1	TGTGCCAGCAGCCCCAGGGACTTCTACAATGAGCAGTTCTTC	CASSPRDFYNEQFF
NA	NA	TRBV18	TRBJ2-7	TGTGCCAGCTCACCAGCGAACCAGGGTTACGAGCAGTACTTC	CASSPANQGYEQYF
NA	NA	TRBV5-1	TRBJ1-2	TGCGCCAGCAGCTTGGATGGGGCCGCTTTAGACTATGGCTACACCTTC	CASSLDGAALDYGYTF
NA	TRBD2	TRBV5-1	TRBJ2-5	TGCGCCAGCTCCCGGACTAGCGGGACCCAAGAGACCCAGTACTTC	CASSRTSGTQETQYF
NA	TRBD1	TRBV5-8	TRBJ2-1	TGTGCCAGCAGCGATTATCAGGGGGCGAATATGAACTACAATGAGCAGTTCTTC	CASSDYQGANMNYNEQFF
NA	NA	TRBV2	TRBJ2-5	TGTGCCAGCAGCCCTCCCCGGGACAACTTCCAAGAGACCCAGTACTTC	CASSPPRDNFQETQYF
NA	NA	TRBV5-1	TRBJ2-2	TGCGCCAGCAGCTTATTAGCCAACACCGGGGAGCTGTTTTTT	CASSLLANTGELFF
NA	TRBD1	TRBV19	TRBJ1-2	TGTGCTAGTAATTCCAGGGGGCGCTCCCCGAGTGGCTACACCTTC	CASNSRGRSPSGYTF
NA	TRBD1	TRBV13	TRBJ2-4	TGTGCCAGCAGCTTAGGGGGGACAGGGCTAGCCAAAAACATTCAGTACTTC	CASSLGGTGLAKNIQYF
NA	NA	TRBV15	TRBJ2-3	TGTGCCACCAGCAGAGAGGACTCAGATACGCAGTATTTT	CATSREDSDTQYF
few	TRBD1	TRBV5-1	TRBJ1-2	TGCGCCAGCAGCGACCTACAGGGGGATGGGGGCTACACCTTC	CASSDLQGDGGYTF
NA	NA	TRBV5-4	TRBJ2-7	TGTGCCAGCAGCCCCAGGGGATACTACGAGCAGTACTTC	CASSPRGYYEQYF
NA	NA	TRBV2	TRBJ1-1	TGTGCCAGCAGGAGGGTGAGGGCTGGTGAAGCTTTCTTT	CASRRVRAGEAFF
once	NA	TRBV19	TRBJ2-4	TGTGCCAGTAGTCTGCCGGGTATCGGTATGAACATTCAGTACTTC	CASSLPGIGMNIQYF
NA	NA	TRBV7-3	TRBJ2-1	TGTGCCAGCAGCCCGCGACTAGTGGGTGGCTACAATGAGCAGTTCTTC	CASSPRLVGGYNEQFF
few	NA	TRBV19	TRBJ1-2	TGTGCCAGTAGTGGAGACTATGGCTACACCTTC	CASSGDYGYTF
NA	NA	TRBV29-1	TRBJ2-7	TGCAGCGTTGAAGTGACAGCCACCTACGAGCAGTACTTC	CSVEVTATYEQYF
few	NA	TRBV5-4	TRBJ1-6	TGTGCCAGCAGCACATCGGGGGGTAGCTCCTATAATTCACCCCTCCACTTT	CASSTSGGSSYNSPLHF
NA	NA	TRBV28	TRBJ1-2	TGTGCCAGCAGCGGACTTGCCAGATACTATGGCTACACCTTC	CASSGLARYYGYTF
NA	TRBD2	TRBV30	TRBJ2-7	TGTGCCTGGAGTATCGGACCGGGGGAGGGGTGGGAGCAGTACTTC	CAWSIGPGEGWEQYF
NA	NA	TRBV9	TRBJ2-3	TGTGCCAGCAGCCCCCGGATACAGCAAGATACGCAGTATTTT	CASSPRIQQDTQYF
NA	NA	TRBV5-6	TRBJ1-2	TGTGCCAGCAGCTTGCAAGGGGTCTATGGCTACACCTTC	CASSLQGVYGYTF
NA	NA	TRBV3-1/TRBV3-2	TRBJ2-5	TGTGCCAGCAGCCAAAATCGCGGAGAGACCCAGTACTTC	CASSQNRGETQYF
once	TRBD1	TRBV9	TRBJ2-5	TGTGCCAGCAGCCCAAGGACAGGTACCCAAGAGACCCAGTACTTC	CASSPRTGTQETQYF